This T cell receptor beta chain emerged from a study of spatial heterogeneity in lung cancer. Whole-study context: Raw reads showed each unique TCR and UMI combination turning up more than ten times on average. Overall study results and limits: Tumor mutation count correlated with how many alpha and beta TCRs expanded intratumorally. Coverage of tumor T cells was estimated at about 7.4% for alpha chains and 13% for beta chains.

This clonotype appeared many times. Antigen: not known. Time point specified: sample taken at primary tumor resection. The cohort: roughly 72 early-stage, untreated non-small cell lung cancer patients. Unsorted tumor, nontumor lung tissue or cryopreserved PBMC supplied the whole RNA. TCRdb reanalysed the 5' RACE reads using MiXCR and keeps one entry per CDR3 protein. The table lists 20,000 to 25,000 distinct CDR3 sequences, under 6.5% of them singletons. V gave up 1 base and J gave up 4 bases, with 14 bases separating them. CDR1 LGHNA and CDR2 YSLEER come from the germline V gene. The CDR3 length is 16 residues.

The clonotype was recovered from a male donor with early-stage non-small cell lung cancer. The chain is built from TRBV4-3 and TRBJ2-1; D gene unclear. The specimen comprised lung tumor tissue, sampled at surgery. CDR3 sequence (DNA): TGCGCCAGCAGCCAAGTGGGCCCCAGTGGGTACAATGAGCAGTTCTTC. Its protein is CASSQVGPSGYNEQFF.